This T cell receptor (beta chain) was retrieved from a study of T cell repertoires in aging, cancer and after chemotherapy. The wider study: Six age groups, ranging from 30 or younger to 70 or older, included the donors. The whole study produced a dataset of approximately 10 million TCR reads. Notes on the study in general: Compared with age-matched healthy donors, untreated hematological or solid cancer patients showed higher blood TCR clonality. Healthy donors lost TCR diversity with age mainly through richness, cancer patients through richness and evenness.

TRB rearrangements spanning V, D and J were amplified using mixed TRB-A/B primers. TCRdb re-called the multiplex PCR reads with MiXCR, one entry per CDR3 protein. The sample holds about 1,200 distinct CDR3 sequences, more than 20% seen once. The table lists this clonotype with a few counts. Its antigen is not known. Amplification of TCR beta used genomic DNA extracted from peripheral blood. This clonotype was sampled from a human donor with a solid tumor. Material for sequencing was blood.

CDR3 protein: CASSHTSGSSYNEQFF. CDR3 nucleotide sequence: TGTGCCAGCAGCCACACTAGCGGGAGCTCCTACAATGAGCAGTTCTTC. The chain recombines TRBV6-5 with TRBJ2-1, with TRBD2 matching over 11 bases. V shed 6 bases and J 0 bases; nucleotides not matched to a gene: 4. This CDR3 region has 16 residues. In germline, CDR1 is MNHEY, CDR2 SVGAGI.